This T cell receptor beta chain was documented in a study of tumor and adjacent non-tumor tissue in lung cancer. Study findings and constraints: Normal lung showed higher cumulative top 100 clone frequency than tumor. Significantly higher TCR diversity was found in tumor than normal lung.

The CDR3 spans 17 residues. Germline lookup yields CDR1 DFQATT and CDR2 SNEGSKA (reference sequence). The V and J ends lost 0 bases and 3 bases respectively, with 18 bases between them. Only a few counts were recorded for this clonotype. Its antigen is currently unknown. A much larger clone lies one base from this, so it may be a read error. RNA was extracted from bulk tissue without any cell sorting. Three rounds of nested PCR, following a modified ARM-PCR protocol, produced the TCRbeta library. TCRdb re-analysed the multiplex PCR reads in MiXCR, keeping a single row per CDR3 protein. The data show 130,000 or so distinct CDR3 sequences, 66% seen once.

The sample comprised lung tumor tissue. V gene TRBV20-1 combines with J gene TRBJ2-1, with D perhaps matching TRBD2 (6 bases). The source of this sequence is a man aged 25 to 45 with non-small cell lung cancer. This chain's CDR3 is CSARDLGAGPFYNEQFF. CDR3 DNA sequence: TGCAGTGCTAGAGATCTTGGGGCGGGACCCTTCTACAATGAGCAGTTCTTC.